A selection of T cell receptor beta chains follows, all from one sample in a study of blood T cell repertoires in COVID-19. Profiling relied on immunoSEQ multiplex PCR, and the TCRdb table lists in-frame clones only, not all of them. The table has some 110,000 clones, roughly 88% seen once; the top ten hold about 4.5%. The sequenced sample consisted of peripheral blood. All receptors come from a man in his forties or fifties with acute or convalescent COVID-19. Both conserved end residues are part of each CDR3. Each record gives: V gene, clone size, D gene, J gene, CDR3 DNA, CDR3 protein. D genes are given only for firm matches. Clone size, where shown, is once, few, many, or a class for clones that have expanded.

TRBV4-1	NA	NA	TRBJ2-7	TGCGCCAGCAGCCCGGGGGACAGTGGCTACGAGCAGTACTTC	CASSPGDSGYEQYF
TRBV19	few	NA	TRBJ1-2	TGTGCCAGTACCAAATTAGGGGGCTATGGCTACACCTTC	CASTKLGGYGYTF
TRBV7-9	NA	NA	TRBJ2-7	TGTGCCAGCAGCTTAGGAGAGTACGAGCAGTACTTC	CASSLGEYEQYF
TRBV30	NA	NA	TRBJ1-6	TGTGCCTGGAGTGGGGGCATCACGAATTCACCCCTCCACTTT	CAWSGGITNSPLHF
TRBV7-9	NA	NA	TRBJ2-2	TGTGCCAGCAGCCCCAGCGTGTTCGCGAACACCGGGGAGCTGTTTTTT	CASSPSVFANTGELFF
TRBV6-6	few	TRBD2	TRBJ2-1	TGTGCCAGCAGTCGACTAGCGGAGCGAGCAAGCTCCTACAATGAGCAGTTCTTC	CASSRLAERASSYNEQFF
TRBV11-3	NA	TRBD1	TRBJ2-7	TGTGCCAGCAGCCCCCAGACAGGGAACGAGCAGTACTTC	CASSPQTGNEQYF
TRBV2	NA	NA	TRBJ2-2	TGTGCCAGCAGGGCACCCAACACCGGGGAGCTGTTTTTT	CASRAPNTGELFF
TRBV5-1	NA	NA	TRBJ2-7	TGCGCCAGCAGCTTGGACCAACTCGGCTACGAGCAGTACTTC	CASSLDQLGYEQYF
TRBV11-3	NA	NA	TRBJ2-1	TGTGCCAGCAGCTTAGGGCGGGCGGATGAGCAGTTCTTC	CASSLGRADEQFF
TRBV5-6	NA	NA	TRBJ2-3	TGTGCCAGCAGCTTGTACTCCACAGATACGCAGTATTTT	CASSLYSTDTQYF
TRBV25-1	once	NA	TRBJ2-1	TGTGCCAGCAGTGAACATCGGAGCTCCTACAATGAGCAGTTCTTC	CASSEHRSSYNEQFF
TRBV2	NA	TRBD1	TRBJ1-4	TGTGCCAGCAGAGGACAGGCAACTAATGAAAAACTGTTTTTT	CASRGQATNEKLFF
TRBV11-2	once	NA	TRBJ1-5	TGTGCCAGCAGCCCTGACAGTTTCAATCAGCCCCAGCATTTT	CASSPDSFNQPQHF
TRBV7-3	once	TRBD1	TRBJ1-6	TGTGCCAGCAGCTTCCAGGGGGGCGACTCACCCCTCCACTTT	CASSFQGGDSPLHF
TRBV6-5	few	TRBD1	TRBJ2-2	TGTGCCAGCAGTCCCGACAGGGCGGACACCGGGGAGCTGTTTTTT	CASSPDRADTGELFF
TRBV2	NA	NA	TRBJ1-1	TGTGCCAGCTGGAGGAACACTGAAGCTTTCTTT	CASWRNTEAFF
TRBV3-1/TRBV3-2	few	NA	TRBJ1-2	TGTGCCAGCAGCCAAACTGGGGGCAATGGCTACACCTTC	CASSQTGGNGYTF
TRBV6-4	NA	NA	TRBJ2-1	TGTGCCAGCAGTGACTCCCTGTTGTCCTCCTACAATGAGCAGTTCTTC	CASSDSLLSSYNEQFF
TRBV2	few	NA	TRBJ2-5	TGTGCCAGTGAGAATGAGGAGACCCAGTACTTC	CASENEETQYF
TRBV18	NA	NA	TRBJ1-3	TGTGCCAGCTCAGTCTCACAGGCCTACTCTGGAAACACCATATATTTT	CASSVSQAYSGNTIYF
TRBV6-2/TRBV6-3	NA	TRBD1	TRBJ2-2	TGTGCCAGCAGTTACTCGGGACAGGGGCGTGACACCGGGGAGCTGTTTTTT	CASSYSGQGRDTGELFF
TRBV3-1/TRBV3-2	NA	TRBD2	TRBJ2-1	TGTGCCAGCAGCCTCGGACTAGCGGGAGTGGATGAGCAGTTCTTC	CASSLGLAGVDEQFF
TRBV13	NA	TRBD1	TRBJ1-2	TGTGCCAGCAGCTCGGGACAGGGGGCAGGTTATGGCTACACCTTC	CASSSGQGAGYGYTF
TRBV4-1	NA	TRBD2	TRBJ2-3	TGCGCCAGCAGCCAAGATTTGAGCGGGGCGGCAGATACGCAGTATTTT	CASSQDLSGAADTQYF